The entry that follows covers one TCR beta chain sequence. What it recognizes is unknown. The entry originates in a study of beta chain features in type 1 diabetes. Study findings and constraints: Patients with Type 1 diabetes showed moderately but significantly shorter TCRB CDR3s in all four CD4+ subsets.

Germline CDR1 and CDR2: SGHDT and YYEEEE. This CDR3 contains 14 residues. The germline V and J ends were trimmed by 4 bases and 0 bases, with 7 bases remaining between them. Since all of the isolated RNA was reverse transcribed, expressed TCRB transcripts were what got sequenced. Measured with immunoSEQ multiplex PCR; TCRdb has only the in-frame clones, and not every one. The table shows about 160,000 clones, with under 13% occurring only once. The chain carries TRBV5-6 and TRBJ2-2; unclear D gene. Sequences were obtained from central memory CD4+ T cells from blood. The sequence came from a man in his thirties or forties with type 1 diabetes. In nucleotides, the CDR3 is TGTGCCAGCAGCCCGACTTCGAACACCGGGGAGCTGTTTTTT. Translating it yields CASSPTSNTGELFF.